This T cell receptor (beta chain) was identified in a study of blood T cell repertoires in COVID-19. Across the study: Acute and convalescent COVID-19 specimens originated in the United States, Italy and Spain. From T cells, B-cell-depleted T cells, or PBMCs came the material, which was cDNA or gDNA.

In germline, CDR1 is DFQATT, CDR2 SNEGSKA (reference sequence). The CDR3 totals 16 residues. The trim removed 3 bases at V and 6 bases at J, leaving 11 bases unmatched. Original analysis: Estimation of nucleated cell counts was performed using reference gene primer amplification. Clones were sequenced by immunoSEQ multiplex PCR, and TCRdb holds only the in-frame ones, with some missing. V and J calls and clone size are copied from that table; D and trimming were computed from the DNA. Counted here are roughly 160,000 clones, roughly 80% occurring once; the ten biggest clones make up about 11%. This chain connects TRBV20-1 to TRBJ2-3, with 11 bases identical to TRBD2. The specimen sequenced was peripheral blood. This TCR derives from a man aged 65 to 85 with active or convalescent COVID-19. The CDR3 loop is CSASRLTSGGSDTQYF. The DNA for the CDR3 is TGCAGTGCTAGTCGCCTCACTAGCGGGGGCTCTGATACGCAGTATTTT.